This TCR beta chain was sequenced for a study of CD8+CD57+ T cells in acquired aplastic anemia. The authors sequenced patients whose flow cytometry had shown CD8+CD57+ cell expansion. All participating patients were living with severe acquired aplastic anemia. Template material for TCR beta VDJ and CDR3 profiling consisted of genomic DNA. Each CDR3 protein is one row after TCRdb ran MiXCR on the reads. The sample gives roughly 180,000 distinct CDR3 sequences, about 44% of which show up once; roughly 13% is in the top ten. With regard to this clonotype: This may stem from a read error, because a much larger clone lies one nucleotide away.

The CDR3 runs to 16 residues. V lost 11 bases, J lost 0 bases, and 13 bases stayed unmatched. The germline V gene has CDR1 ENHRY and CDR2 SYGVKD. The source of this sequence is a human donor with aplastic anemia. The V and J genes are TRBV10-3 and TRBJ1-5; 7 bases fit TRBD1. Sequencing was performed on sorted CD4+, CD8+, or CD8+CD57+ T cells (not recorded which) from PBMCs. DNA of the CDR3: TGTGCCTGTAACCAAGGGGGCAGTTATAGCAATCAGCCCCAGCATTTT. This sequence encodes CACNQGGSYSNQPQHF.